Following are 23 T cell receptor beta chains from one sample sequenced in a study of T cells after yellow fever vaccination. TCRdb reprocessed the 5' RACE reads via MiXCR and lists one record per CDR3 protein. The repertoire holds some 320,000 distinct CDR3 sequences, about 8.7% seen once, with around 17% in the top ten. Sequenced here: PBMCs, sampled on the day of the first yellow fever vaccination. The receptors derive from a man in his late teens or twenties who received the YFV17D yellow fever vaccine.

The V gene is TRBV6-1, the J gene TRBJ1-5; possibly TRBD1 for D (6 bases). The germline V gene has CDR1 MNHNS and CDR2 SASEGT. V was cut by 5 bases and J by 7 bases, with 12 bases left in between. The CDR3 is made up of 13 amino acids. CDR3 region: CASSTDRWQPQHF. Here the CDR3 DNA reads TGTGCCAGCAGTACGGACAGATGGCAGCCCCAGCATTTT.

This chain joins TRBV10-2 and TRBJ1-2; 9 nucleotides line up with TRBD1. With V trimmed by 4 bases and J by 4 bases, 4 bases remained unmatched. Germline values: CDR1 WSHSY, CDR2 SAAADI. The CDR3 has 14 residues. CDR3 nucleotides: TGCGCCAGCAGTGTACAGGGGGCCGTCTATGGCTACACCTTC. Protein product: CASSVQGAVYGYTF.

There are many counts of this clonotype. The chain combines TRBV7-2 with TRBJ2-2, with D possibly matching TRBD2 (6 bases). Germline assignment: CDR1 SGHTA and CDR2 FQGNSA. The CDR3 sequence is 14 residues long. Trimming shortened V by 4 bases and J by 4 bases, and 10 bases separated the two germline ends. The CDR3, as DNA: TGTGCCAGCAGCTCGGGACTCGCCACCGGGGAGCTGTTTTTT. This sequence encodes CASSSGLATGELFF.

The chain employs TRBV6-2 or TRBV6-3 and TRBJ2-1, with a possible D match to TRBD1 (5 bases). Germline CDR1 reads MNHEY; CDR2 reads SVGEGT. Between the trimmed V and J ends, which lost 0 bases and 6 bases, there was a span of 9 bases. This CDR3 is built from 14 residues. This chain's CDR3 is CASSYSSQGNEQFF. In DNA form, the CDR3 reads TGTGCCAGCAGTTACTCATCCCAGGGCAATGAGCAGTTCTTC.

A few counts support this clonotype. The chain carries TRBV12-3 or TRBV12-4 and TRBJ2-1, with D tentatively TRBD2 (6 bases). V lost 6 bases, J lost 9 bases, and 12 bases lay in between. This CDR3 has 12 amino acids. The CDR3 protein is CASRTAGGEQFF. The CDR3 DNA follows: TGTGCCAGCAGAACGGCCGGGGGTGAGCAGTTCTTC.

This sequence joins TRBV11-2 and TRBJ1-3; D is uncertain. Looked up from germline, CDR1 is SGHAT and CDR2 is FQNNGV. V was pared by 2 bases and J by 0 bases, with 14 bases between. The CDR3 runs 17 residues. The CDR3 region is CASSLYQAGSSGNTIYF. The CDR3 DNA reads as TGTGCCAGCAGCTTATATCAAGCAGGCTCCTCTGGAAACACCATATATTTT.

The chain combines TRBV7-6 with TRBJ2-2; the D is unclear. The CDR3 has 18 amino acids. Germline loops: CDR1 SGHVS, CDR2 FNYEAQ. Trimming left V 2 bases short and J 4 bases short, with 20 bases between. The CDR3 coding sequence is TGTGCCAGCAGCTTATTCTCGGCCCCGAAGTTGGGCACCGGGGAGCTGTTTTTT. Protein product: CASSLFSAPKLGTGELFF.

The CDR3 reads CSARDLGTGFIQYF. For the CDR3, the DNA is TGCAGTGCTAGAGATCTCGGGACAGGGTTCATTCAGTACTTC. The gene calls are TRBV20-1 and TRBJ2-4; 9 nucleotides align to TRBD1. V shed 0 bases and J 9 bases; nucleotides not matched to a gene: 6. CDR3 length: 14 residues. Per the germline V gene, CDR1 is DFQATT and CDR2 is SNEGSKA (reference sequence).

This chain connects TRBV6-1 to TRBJ1-1, with a possible D match to TRBD1 (5 bases). V lost 5 bases to trimming and J lost 3 bases, with 22 bases between them. The length of the CDR3 is 17 residues. CDR1 is MNHNS and CDR2 is SASEGT in the germline V gene. This chain's CDR3 is CASSPLWDGRQDTEAFF. The CDR3 DNA reads as TGTGCCAGCAGTCCACTATGGGACGGACGGCAGGACACTGAAGCTTTCTTT.

This clonotype was counted many times. The rearrangement uses TRBV21-1 and TRBJ2-7. TRBV21-1 is listed as a pseudogene. CDR3 length equals 11 residues. The CDR3 spells CASSKGHEQYV. CDR3 sequence (DNA): TGTGCCAGCAGCAAAGGGCACGAGCAGTACGTC.

There are a few counts of this clonotype. The chain recombines TRBV6-2 or TRBV6-3 with TRBJ2-7; weak D call: TRBD2 (6 bases). Germline assignment: CDR1 MNHEY and CDR2 SVGEGT. The CDR3 is made up of 15 amino acids. Trimming pared 2 bases from V and 9 bases from J, leaving 20 bases between. The CDR3 reads CASSYTGGSREGQYF. The CDR3 DNA reads as TGTGCCAGCAGTTACACCGGAGGGTCCAGGGAAGGGCAGTACTTC.

This clonotype was observed a few times. The rearrangement links TRBV7-6 to TRBJ2-1; no clear D. The germline V and J ends were trimmed by 6 bases and 6 bases, with 9 bases remaining between them. Germline V lookup: CDR1 SGHVS, CDR2 FNYEAQ. The CDR3 length is 12 residues. The CDR3: CASSFSLNEQFF. The DNA for the CDR3 is TGTGCCAGCAGTTTTTCTCTCAATGAGCAGTTCTTC.

In this sample, this clonotype turned up many times. The V call is TRBV5-1, the J call TRBJ2-1, with D perhaps matching TRBD2 (6 bases). Trimming left V 4 bases short and J 6 bases short, with 11 bases between. CDR1 is SGHRS and CDR2 is YFSETQ in the germline V gene. The length of the CDR3 is 13 residues. The CDR3 DNA is TGCGCCAGCAGCCCATCGGGGGTCAATGAGCAGTTCTTC. Translation: CASSPSGVNEQFF.

This clonotype was seen at least ten times. This CDR3 reads CASSLRGGSDTQYF. Written as DNA, the CDR3 is TGTGCCAGCAGTTTACGGGGGGGCTCAGATACGCAGTATTTT. The chain joins TRBV12-3 or TRBV12-4 to TRBJ2-3, with 8 bases aligning to TRBD2. This CDR3 spans 14 amino acids. V dropped 2 bases and J dropped 4; count of bases not matched to a gene: 2.

This clonotype appeared many times. The chain joins TRBV4-3 to TRBJ2-3; D perhaps matches TRBD2 (5 bases). V lost 0 bases and J lost 6, with 7 bases in between. The CDR3 consists of 13 residues. Germline V gives CDR1 LGHNA, CDR2 YSLEER. The CDR3 DNA reads TGCGCCAGCAGCCAAGATTGGGAGGATACGCAGTATTTT. Translation gives CASSQDWEDTQYF.

In this sample, this clonotype turned up a few times. The chain carries TRBV6-1 and TRBJ1-1; D perhaps matches TRBD1 (5 bases). V lost 6 bases, J lost 4 bases, and 18 bases lay in between. Germline values: CDR1 MNHNS, CDR2 SASEGT. The CDR3 covers 15 residues. Here the CDR3 DNA reads TGTGCCAGCAGACTTGAGCTCAGGGTTCGCACTGAAGCTTTCTTT. Its translation: CASRLELRVRTEAFF.

The genes are TRBV18 and TRBJ2-3, with 10 bases lining up with TRBD2. The CDR3 has 13 residues. Trimming cost V 10 bases and J 1 base; bases outside gene matches: 2. Germline V gives CDR1 KGHSH, CDR2 LQKENI. The CDR3 loop reads CATGTSGTDTQYF. The CDR3 DNA is TGTGCCACCGGGACTAGCGGCACAGATACGCAGTATTTT.

This clonotype was counted a few times. The V and J genes are TRBV7-9 and TRBJ1-2; 9 bases fit TRBD1. This CDR3 has 15 amino acids. J gave up 3 bases and V 5 bases, and 7 bases lay outside the gene matches. The germline gives CDR1 SEHNR, CDR2 FQNEAQ (reference sequence). CDR3 residues: CASSQGQGIDYGYTF. CDR3 in DNA: TGTGCCAGCAGCCAGGGACAGGGCATCGACTATGGCTACACCTTC.

The chain combines TRBV11-2 with TRBJ2-5; TRBD1 might be the D (5 bases). The CDR3 contains 12 residues. V was pared by 2 bases and J by 10 bases, with 11 bases between. Germline-derived CDR1 and CDR2 are SGHAT and FQNNGV. The CDR3 sequence is CASSLIQTDQYF. The CDR3, as DNA: TGTGCCAGCAGCTTAATACAGACAGACCAGTACTTC.

This clonotype has at least ten counts. The V gene is TRBV13, the J gene TRBJ2-2; 8 nucleotides line up with TRBD1. V lost 3 bases, J lost 6 bases, and 12 bases stayed unmatched. CDR3 size: 17 residues. CDR1 is PRHDT, CDR2 FYEKMQ, per germline (reference sequence). The CDR3 coding sequence is TGTGCCAGCAGCTTCCTGTACCAGGGGGCGATTTCCGGGGAGCTGTTTTTT. Translating gives CASSFLYQGAISGELFF.

The chain uses TRBV7-2 and TRBJ2-3, with a tentative D call TRBD1 (5 bases). Trimming left V 5 bases short and J 0 bases short, with 12 bases between. Germline V lookup: CDR1 SGHTA, CDR2 FQGNSA. CDR3 length: 15 amino acids. CDR3 in DNA: TGTGCCAGCAGCATTGGGGCCGGGAGCACAGATACGCAGTATTTT. Residues: CASSIGAGSTDTQYF. Full variable domain (missing parts from reference TRBV7-2 and TRBJ2-3): GAGVSQSPSNKVTEKGKDVELRCDPISGHTALYWYRQSLGQGLEFLIYFQGNSAPDKSGLPSDRFSAERTGGSVSTLTIQRTQQEDSAVYLCASSIGAGSTDTQYFGPGTRLTVL.

The chain has TRBV20-1 and TRBJ2-4, with D tentatively TRBD1 (5 bases). Germline V gene data show CDR1 as DFQATT and CDR2 as SNEGSKA (reference sequence). The CDR3 runs 15 residues. V was cut by 4 bases and J by 0 bases, with 13 bases left in between. This chain's CDR3 is CSATGQELAKNIQYF. The CDR3 DNA reads as TGCAGTGCTACAGGGCAGGAGCTAGCCAAAAACATTCAGTACTTC.

This clonotype has a count of ten or more. The CDR3 DNA is TGTGCCAGCAGTCTAAGGGTTTTGAACACTGAAGCTTTCTTT. This encodes CASSLRVLNTEAFF. The J gene is TRBJ1-1, the V gene TRBV12-3 or TRBV12-4, with D hard to call. This CDR3 comprises 14 residues. V lost 5 bases and J 0 bases, leaving 10 bases between the germline ends.